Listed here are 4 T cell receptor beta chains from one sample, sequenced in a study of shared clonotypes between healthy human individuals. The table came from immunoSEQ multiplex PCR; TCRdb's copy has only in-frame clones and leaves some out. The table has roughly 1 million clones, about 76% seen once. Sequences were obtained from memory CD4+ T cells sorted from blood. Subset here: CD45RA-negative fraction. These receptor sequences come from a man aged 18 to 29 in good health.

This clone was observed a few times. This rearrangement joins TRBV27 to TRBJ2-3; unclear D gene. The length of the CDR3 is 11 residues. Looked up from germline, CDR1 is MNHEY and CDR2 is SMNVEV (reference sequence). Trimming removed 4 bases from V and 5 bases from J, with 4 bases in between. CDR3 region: CASSSIDTQYF. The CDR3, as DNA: TGTGCCAGCAGTTCGATAGATACGCAGTATTTT.

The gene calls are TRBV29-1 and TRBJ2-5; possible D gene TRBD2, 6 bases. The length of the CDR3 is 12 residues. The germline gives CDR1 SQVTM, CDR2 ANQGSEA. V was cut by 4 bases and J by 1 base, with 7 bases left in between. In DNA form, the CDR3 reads TGCAGCGTTGGTAGCGGCCAAGAGACCCAGTACTTC. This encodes CSVGSGQETQYF.

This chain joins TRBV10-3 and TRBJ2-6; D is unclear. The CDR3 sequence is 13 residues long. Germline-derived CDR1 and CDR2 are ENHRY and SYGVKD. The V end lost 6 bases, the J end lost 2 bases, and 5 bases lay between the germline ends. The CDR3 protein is CAISPPGANVLTF. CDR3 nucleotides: TGTGCCATCAGCCCCCCTGGGGCCAACGTCCTGACTTTC.

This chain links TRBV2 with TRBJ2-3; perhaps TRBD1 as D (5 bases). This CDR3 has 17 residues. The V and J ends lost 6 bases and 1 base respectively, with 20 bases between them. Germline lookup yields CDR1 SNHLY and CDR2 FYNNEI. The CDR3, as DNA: TGTGCCAGCAGCCCATCTCTCCAGGGTCAGGGCACAGATACGCAGTATTTT. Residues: CASSPSLQGQGTDTQYF. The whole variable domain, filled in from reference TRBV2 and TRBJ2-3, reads EPEVTQTPSHQVTQMGQEVILRCVPISNHLYFYWYRQILGQKVEFLVSFYNNEISEKSEIFDDQFSVERPDGSNFTLKIRSTKLEDSAMYFCASSPSLQGQGTDTQYFGPGTRLTVL.